A selection of T cell receptor beta chains follows, all from one sample in a study of breast tumors, draining lymph nodes, adjacent tissues. TCRdb re-derived calls from the multiplex PCR reads in MiXCR, one entry per CDR3 protein. This sample carries 270,000 or so distinct CDR3 sequences, roughly 30% of them seen once, and the ten largest clones take more than 0.85%. Sequenced sample: axillary lymph node tissue. All receptors derive from a female donor with breast cancer. Some clones in this sample may be carry-over from other donors' samples. Each CDR3 is given with its conserved first and last residue. D genes are given only for firm matches. Some rows have no size entry. The others give once, few or many, or a class for an expanded clone.

>-|TRBJ1-4|TRBV2|21|-
CASSEGPKTQYFGPGLEKLFF
-
>TRBD1|TRBJ2-2|TRBV19|14|-
CASCTGQGYRELFF
TGTGCCAGTTGTACTGGACAGGGATACAGGGAGCTGTTTTTT
>TRBD2|TRBJ2-1|TRBV6-1|15|-
CASSRGGRPHSEQFF
TGTGCCAGCAGTCGAGGCGGGAGGCCCCACAGTGAGCAGTTCTTC
>TRBD1|TRBJ1-2|TRBV29-1|13|many
CSVGTGTADGYTF
TGCAGCGTTGGCACCGGGACAGCTGACGGCTACACCTTC
>-|TRBJ1-2|TRBV20-1|14|many
CSARDPFRVYGYTF
TGCAGTGCTAGAGATCCTTTTAGAGTCTATGGCTACACCTTC
>TRBD2|TRBJ2-7|TRBV27|15|few
CASSYGGRVAYEQYF
TGTGCCAGCAGTTATGGCGGGAGGGTTGCCTACGAGCAGTACTTC
>TRBD1|TRBJ2-3|TRBV12-3/TRBV12-4|17|many
CASSRRQGATGGDTQYF
TGTGCCAGCAGCCGGAGACAGGGGGCGACGGGAGGGGATACGCAGTATTTT
>TRBD1|TRBJ1-1|TRBV2|14|few
CASKGTGLNTEAFF
TGTGCCAGCAAAGGGACAGGCCTGAACACTGAAGCTTTCTTT
>-|TRBJ2-5|TRBV12-5|14|-
CASGLVRGGGTQYF
TGTGCTAGTGGTTTGGTACGCGGAGGAGGGACCCAGTACTTC
>-|TRBJ2-7|TRBV27|14|-
CASSRDFFSYEQYF
TGTGCCAGCAGCCGGGATTTCTTCTCCTACGAGCAGTACTTC
>TRBD2|TRBJ2-3|TRBV9|18|-
CASSRKTGTSGRRDTQYF
TGTGCCAGCAGCCGGAAAACGGGGACTAGCGGGAGGAGAGATACGCAGTATTTT
>TRBD2|TRBJ2-1|TRBV2|17|-
CASSPGTSGRIFNEQFF
TGTGCCAGCAGTCCCGGGACTAGCGGGAGGATTTTCAATGAGCAGTTCTTC
>-|TRBJ2-7|TRBV29-1|13|many
CSVEGEPPYEQYF
TGCAGCGTTGAGGGAGAACCCCCGTACGAGCAGTACTTC
>TRBD2|TRBJ2-7|TRBV28|13|few
CGSGEGPDYEQYF
TGTGGTTCCGGGGAGGGCCCCGACTACGAGCAGTACTTC
>-|TRBJ2-3|TRBV12-3/TRBV12-4|16|many
CASPGQCIPSTDTQYF
TGTGCCTCGCCGGGACAATGTATACCTAGCACAGATACGCAGTATTTT
>TRBD2|TRBJ2-5|TRBV7-6|18|-
CANSPGPAGGPSQETQYF
TGTGCCAACAGCCCGGGACCAGCGGGAGGGCCGAGTCAGGAGACCCAGTACTTC
>-|TRBJ1-2|TRBV29-1|12|once
CSVEVGNYGYTF
TGCAGCGTTGAAGTTGGCAACTATGGCTACACCTTC
>-|TRBJ2-5|TRBV18|13|-
CASSPPSVETQYF
TGTGCCAGCTCACCACCGAGTGTCGAGACCCAGTACTTC
>TRBD1|TRBJ1-3|TRBV7-2|14|many
CASRRTGTGNTIYF
TGTGCCAGCAGGCGGACAGGGACTGGAAACACCATATATTTT
>TRBD2|TRBJ2-2|TRBV20-1|12|many
CSATSDAGELFF
TGCAGTGCCACTAGCGATGCCGGGGAGCTGTTTTTT
>TRBD1|TRBJ1-4|TRBV20-1|14|-
CSASQGGFDEKLFF
TGCAGTGCTAGCCAGGGGGGGTTCGACGAAAAACTGTTTTTT
>-|TRBJ2-6|TRBV19|12|-
CASSFGPNTEAF
TGTGCCAGTAGTTTCGGGCCGAACACTGAAGCTTTC
>-|TRBJ2-5|TRBV27|13|many
CASSSRVGETQYF
TGTGCCAGCAGTTCCCGGGTTGGGGAGACCCAGTACTTC
>TRBD2|TRBJ2-1|TRBV20-1|16|few
CSARDLRGRASNEQFF
TGCAGTGCTAGAGATCTTCGGGGGAGGGCTTCCAATGAGCAGTTCTTC
>-|TRBJ2-5|TRBV7-7|21|-
CASSFYICSARLAGALETQYF
-
>-|TRBJ1-1|TRBV5-1|14|-
CASSLGVVNTEAFF
TGCGCCAGCAGCCTTGGGGTAGTAAACACTGAAGCTTTCTTT
>-|TRBJ1-3|TRBV12-3/TRBV12-4|14|many
CASRLWGTGNTIYF
TGTGCCAGCAGACTGTGGGGAACTGGAAACACCATATATTTT
>-|TRBJ1-5|TRBV4-1|17|many
CASSQDATAQRNQPQHF
TGCGCCAGCAGCCAAGATGCGACAGCACAACGGAATCAGCCCCAGCATTTT
>-|TRBJ2-3|TRBV3-1|12|-
CASSSQTGAQYF
TGTGCCAGCAGCTCTCAGACGGGAGCCCAGTATTTT
>-|TRBJ2-7|TRBV12-3/TRBV12-4|12|-
CASSPSVWEQCF
TGTGCCAGCAGCCCCTCGGTCTGGGAGCAGTGCTTC
>-|TRBJ2-5|TRBV11-2|17|many
CASSLEVLHGSGETQYF
TGTGCCAGCAGCTTAGAGGTTCTGCATGGGAGCGGGGAGACCCAGTACTTC
>-|TRBJ1-2|TRBV19|13|many
CASSIVALHGYTF
TGTGCCAGTAGTATAGTGGCACTCCATGGCTACACCTTC
>-|TRBJ1-6|TRBV20-1|16|many
CSARDWRVSYNSPLHF
TGCAGTGCTAGAGATTGGAGGGTCTCCTATAATTCACCCCTCCACTTT
>-|TRBJ1-2|TRBV15|15|many
CATSRGPTGDYGYTF
TGTGCCACCAGCAGAGGCCCAACGGGAGACTATGGCTACACCTTC
>-|TRBJ2-7|TRBV7-6|17|many
CASSLVGSADPSYEQYF
TGTGCCAGCAGCTTAGTTGGTAGCGCCGACCCTTCCTACGAGCAGTACTTC
>-|TRBJ1-5|TRBV12-3/TRBV12-4|13|many
CASERGDNQPQHF
TGTGCCAGTGAGAGGGGGGACAATCAGCCCCAGCATTTT
>-|TRBJ1-2|TRBV11-2|14|once
CASSLDATRYGYTF
TGTGCCAGCAGCTTAGATGCCACTCGGTACGGCTACACCTTC
>TRBD2|TRBJ2-3|TRBV6-6|15|many
CASSSSGGPGDTQYF
TGTGCCAGCAGTTCTAGCGGGGGTCCGGGGGATACGCAGTATTTT
>-|TRBJ1-4|TRBV5-1|16|-
CASSFNGGWEGEKLFF
TGCGCCAGCAGCTTTAATGGCGGGTGGGAAGGCGAAAAACTGTTTTTT
>TRBD1|TRBJ1-5|TRBV9|14|-
CASRYDRGNQPQHF
TGTGCCAGCAGGTACGACAGGGGCAATCAGCCCCAGCATTTT
>-|TRBJ2-1|TRBV20-1|12|many
CSAPNSYNEQFF
TGCAGTGCCCCCAACTCCTACAATGAGCAGTTCTTC
>-|TRBJ1-3|TRBV18|16|-
CASSPGVGSSGNTIYF
TGTGCCAGCTCACCTGGTGTAGGAAGCTCTGGAAACACCATATATTTT
>TRBD1|TRBJ2-7|TRBV6-5|14|-
CAGRPGTGVYEQYF
TGTGCCGGCAGACCCGGGACAGGGGTCTACGAGCAGTACTTC
>-|TRBJ1-5|TRBV15|15|many
CATTQGRGVNQPQHF
TGTGCCACCACGCAGGGCAGGGGAGTAAATCAGCCCCAGCATTTT
>TRBD1|TRBJ1-5|TRBV7-2|15|many
CASSPTGQMNQPQHF
TGTGCCAGCAGCCCTACGGGACAGATGAATCAGCCCCAGCATTTT
>TRBD1|TRBJ1-5|TRBV19|17|many
CASSTDRTGNSNQPQHF
TGTGCCAGTAGTACGGACAGGACCGGTAATAGCAATCAGCCCCAGCATTTT
>-|TRBJ1-6|TRBV9|15|-
CAGSVMAGGESPPHF
TGTGCCGGCAGCGTTATGGCCGGGGGCGAATCACCCCCCCACTTT
>-|TRBJ1-5|TRBV20-1|14|many
CSAGNPRGRQPQHF
TGCAGTGCTGGCAACCCCAGGGGTCGTCAGCCCCAGCATTTT
>TRBD2|TRBJ2-1|TRBV20-1|15|many
CSARDSRTSGAEQFF
TGCAGTGCTAGAGATAGTCGGACTAGCGGAGCCGAACAGTTCTTC
>TRBD2|TRBJ2-7|TRBV7-2|16|-
CASSPPDGGRTYEQYF
TGTGCCAGCTCACCACCAGACGGCGGGAGGACCTACGAGCAGTACTTC
>TRBD1|TRBJ1-1|TRBV6-5|15|-
CASFSGQTPNTEAFF
TGTGCCAGCTTCTCGGGACAGACCCCGAACACTGAAGCTTTCTTT
>-|TRBJ1-4|TRBV20-1|14|many
CSARRSATNEKLFF
TGCAGTGCTAGGAGGAGTGCAACTAATGAAAAACTGTTTTTT
>TRBD2|TRBJ2-1|TRBV7-8|15|-
CASSLGASGNNEQFF
TGTGCCAGCAGCTTAGGAGCTAGCGGGAACAATGAGCAGTTCTTC
>TRBD1|TRBJ2-5|TRBV10-3|15|many
CAISDGTGVQETQYF
TGTGCCATCAGTGACGGGACAGGGGTGCAAGAGACCCAGTACTTC